This T cell receptor (beta chain) is from a study of shared clonotypes between healthy human individuals. Study information: CD8 memory received one plate per donor, CD8 naive two, CD4 memory three and CD4 naive three. Study-wide results and limits: The expectation was that sequencing depth would affect clonotype sharing among donors. In this cohort, only blood was sampled, and tissue repertoires likely differ. The study found approximately 5% of naive CD4 clonotypes shared across four donors.

Produced via immunoSEQ multiplex PCR; TCRdb's table is partial and in-frame only. The sample has approximately 2.1 million clones, more than 80% seen once. This clone appeared a single time. No antigen is known for it. Germline CDR1 and CDR2: MDHEN and SYDVKM. The CDR3 consists of 11 residues. The V end was cut by 1 base, the J end by 6 bases, with 4 bases between. This clonotype was obtained from a man in his late teens or twenties in good health. Some clones in this sample may be carry-over from other donors' samples. The chain couples TRBV28 to TRBJ2-7; D call uncertain. Sequencing was carried out using naive CD4+ T cells from PBMCs. Stated subset: CD45RA+ positively selected. The CDR3 protein is CASSLYSEQYF. DNA of the CDR3: TGTGCCAGCAGTTTATATTCCGAGCAGTACTTC.